One sample yielded the 17 T cell receptor beta chains listed below, sequenced in a study of T cell responses to AZD1222 COVID-19 vaccine. Profiling relied on immunoSEQ multiplex PCR, and the TCRdb table lists in-frame clones only, not all of them. The sample holds about 120,000 clones; around nine tenths are singletons and the top ten take 2% to 3%. The source material was peripheral blood, sampled on day 0 of AZD1222 vaccination. These receptors originate from an adult in good health.

This chain uses TRBV28 with TRBJ2-1, with a possible D match to TRBD2 (5 bases). CDR1 MDHEN and CDR2 SYDVKM come from the germline V gene. V was shortened by 6 bases and J by 3 bases, with 21 bases between the two germline ends. This CDR3 is 17 amino acids long. The CDR3 bases are TGTGCCAGCAGCCCCCCCTTGAAGGAGGTCTACTACAATGAGCAGTTCTTC. Translation gives CASSPPLKEVYYNEQFF.

The chain carries TRBV11-2 and TRBJ2-7; TRBD2 matches at 11 bases. Germline V gene data show CDR1 as SGHAT and CDR2 as FQNNGV. CDR3 length: 14 amino acids. Germline trimming cut 8 bases from V and 3 bases from J; bases unmatched to any gene: 6. The CDR3 DNA follows: TGTGCCAGCGGGGGGACTAGCGGAAACTACGAGCAGTACTTC. Translation: CASGGTSGNYEQYF. The variable domain in full, with the rest retrieved from reference TRBV11-2 and TRBJ2-7, is EAGVAQSPRYKIIEKRQSVAFWCNPISGHATLYWYQQILGQGPKLLIQFQNNGVVDDSQLPKDRFSAERLKGVDSTLKIQPAKLEDSAVYLCASGGTSGNYEQYFGPGTRLTVT.

This clone was seen a single time. The rearrangement uses TRBV6-5 and TRBJ2-7; 10 bases align to TRBD1. CDR3 size: 14 residues. After removal of 6 bases from V and 4 bases from J, the junction contained 6 bases not matched to a gene. Germline CDR1 MNHEY, CDR2 SVGAGI. This chain's CDR3 is CASSEDRGAYEQYF. The CDR3 nucleotides are TGTGCCAGCAGCGAGGACAGGGGGGCATACGAGCAGTACTTC.

The chain recombines TRBV20-1 with TRBJ2-7; TRBD2 matches 9 bases. The CDR3 runs to 15 residues. Germline V gene sequence: CDR1 DFQATT, CDR2 SNEGSKA (reference sequence). The V segment lost 3 bases and the J segment 0 bases; nucleotides outside the gene matches: 6. The CDR3 spells CSASHSGGSSYEQYF. CDR3 DNA sequence: TGCAGTGCTAGTCATAGCGGGGGAAGCTCCTACGAGCAGTACTTC.

V and J are TRBV2 and TRBJ1-5; TRBD1 matches 9 bases. Germline loops: CDR1 SNHLY, CDR2 FYNNEI. The CDR3 extends over 15 amino acids. After removal of 4 bases from V and 6 bases from J, the junction contained 7 bases not matched to a gene. The CDR3 nucleotides read TGTGCCAGCAGTGTACCGGGACAGGGAGGTCAGCCCCAGCATTTT. Its translation: CASSVPGQGGQPQHF.

The V and J genes are TRBV6-6 and TRBJ1-2, with 9 bases lining up with TRBD1. Germline-derived CDR1 and CDR2 are MNHNY and SVGAGI (reference sequence). J gave up 4 bases and V 5 bases, and 14 bases lay outside the gene matches. CDR3 length equals 17 residues. For the CDR3, the DNA is TGTGCCAGCAGTCAGGGCCGGGGGACAGGGATTGGCTATGGCTACACCTTC. Residues: CASSQGRGTGIGYGYTF.

This chain links TRBV28 with TRBJ1-2; 9 bases are shared with TRBD1. The V and J ends lost 6 bases and 14 bases, in that order; junction bases with no gene match: 7. CDR3 length equals 11 residues. Germline loops: CDR1 MDHEN, CDR2 SYDVKM. The CDR3 bases are TGTGCCAGCAGCGACGACAGGGGGAGAACCTTC. This codes for CASSDDRGRTF.

The gene calls are TRBV9 and TRBJ2-1; no firm D call. The CDR3 has 15 residues. Trimming took 3 bases from V and 2 from J, leaving 12 bases between them. The germline V gene has CDR1 SGDLS and CDR2 YYNGEE. The CDR3 loop is CASSATLAAYNEQFF. The CDR3 DNA sequence: TGTGCCAGCAGCGCGACCTTGGCTGCCTACAATGAGCAGTTCTTC.

This chain uses TRBV9 with TRBJ2-6, with D maybe TRBD1 (6 bases). Germline CDR1 is SGDLS and CDR2 is YYNGEE. The CDR3 is 18 amino acids. Trimming cost V 4 bases and J 0 bases, with 17 bases left between them. CDR3 in DNA: TGTGCCAGCAGCACCCAGACAGGCCCCCGCTCTGGGGCCAACGTCCTGACTTTC. Its translation: CASSTQTGPRSGANVLTF.

A few counts support this clone. This chain uses TRBV14 with TRBJ2-4; the D gene is possibly TRBD2 (6 bases). Trimming stripped 3 bases from V and 5 bases from J, with 23 bases between. Germline V gene lookup returns CDR1 SGHDN and CDR2 FVKESK. The CDR3 is made up of 18 amino acids. The CDR3 spells CASSQEPGLGPPQNIQYF. The CDR3 nucleotides are TGTGCCAGCAGCCAGGAACCGGGACTTGGTCCCCCGCAAAACATTCAGTACTTC.

The gene calls are TRBV9 and TRBJ2-1; 7 bases map to TRBD2. The CDR3 runs to 16 residues. Germline lookup yields CDR1 SGDLS and CDR2 YYNGEE. V trimming: 4 bases; J trimming: 2 bases; junction bases outside the gene matches: 9. CDR3 coding DNA: TGTGCCAGCAGCCCCAGAGGGCGGGAGCCCTACAATGAGCAGTTCTTC. It yields the protein CASSPRGREPYNEQFF. Supplemented by reference TRBV9 and TRBJ2-1, the full variable domain reads DSGVTQTPKHLITATGQRVTLRCSPRSGDLSVYWYQQSLDQGLQFLIQYYNGEERAKGNILERFSAQQFPDLHSELNLSSLELGDSALYFCASSPRGREPYNEQFFGPGTRLTVL.

This chain joins TRBV28 and TRBJ2-2, with TRBD1 matching 7 bases. V shed 6 bases, J shed 4 bases, and the junction held 11 bases outside the gene matches. The CDR3 is made up of 16 amino acids. Germline V gene lookup returns CDR1 MDHEN and CDR2 SYDVKM. The CDR3 is CASRGRDRLFTGELFF. For the CDR3, the DNA is TGTGCCAGCAGGGGCCGGGACAGATTATTCACCGGGGAGCTGTTTTTT.

The chain combines TRBV18 with TRBJ1-1, with 9 bases lining up with TRBD1. J lost 1 base, V lost 0 bases, and 9 bases had no gene match. Germline CDR1 and CDR2: KGHSH and LQKENI. This CDR3 comprises 18 residues. CDR3 sequence: CASSPPGQGYSRNTEAFF. Here the CDR3 DNA reads TGTGCCAGCTCACCACCGGGACAGGGCTATAGTCGGAACACTGAAGCTTTCTTT.

The CDR3 sequence is CASRWQAGSGANVLTF. As DNA, the CDR3 is TGTGCCAGCAGGTGGCAGGCCGGCTCTGGGGCCAACGTCCTGACTTTC. This chain joins TRBV7-2 and TRBJ2-6, with D hard to call. The CDR3 totals 16 residues. The V gene's germline CDR1 is SGHTA and CDR2 FQGNSA. The ends were cut back, 6 bases at V and 0 bases at J, with 12 bases in the middle.

The CDR3 spells CASSFSGLAGVYNEQFF. For the CDR3, the DNA is TGTGCCAGCAGTTTTTCGGGACTAGCGGGGGTCTACAATGAGCAGTTCTTC. This chain connects TRBV2 to TRBJ2-1; 14 bases map to TRBD2. Per the germline V gene, CDR1 is SNHLY and CDR2 is FYNNEI. The CDR3 is 17 amino acids. V shed 5 bases, J shed 3 bases, and the junction held 6 bases outside the gene matches.

The CDR3 sequence: CASSLAVGQYF. The DNA for the CDR3 is TGTGCCAGCAGTTTAGCAGTCGGGCAGTATTTT. This chain links TRBV12-3 or TRBV12-4 with TRBJ2-3; D remains ambiguous. The CDR3 spans 11 residues. V was shortened by 0 bases and J by 11 bases, with 6 bases between the two germline ends.

The CDR3 region is CASSIGPDRDNQPQHF. CDR3 coding DNA: TGTGCCAGTAGTATCGGGCCGGACAGGGACAATCAGCCCCAGCATTTT. The chain couples TRBV19 to TRBJ1-5, with 8 bases fitting TRBD1. The V gene's germline CDR1 is LNHDA and CDR2 SQIVND (reference sequence). V lost 3 bases and J lost 3; bases outside the gene matches: 7. This CDR3 comprises 16 residues.